What follows are 18 T cell receptor beta chains derived from one specimen sequenced in a study of blood T cell repertoires in COVID-19. Here immunoSEQ multiplex PCR was the method, and the copy in TCRdb shows in-frame clones only, minus some. This table holds some 120,000 clones, roughly 79% found once. The sequenced sample was peripheral blood. Source of these receptors: a human donor in a cohort sampled during active COVID-19.

The chain carries TRBV7-9 and TRBJ1-2; D remains unclear. The CDR3 is made up of 19 amino acids. Germline V CDR1 and CDR2: SEHNR, FQNEAQ (reference sequence). Trimming cost V 0 bases and J 3 bases, with 23 bases left between them. The CDR3 spells CASSLAWREVASPYYGYTF. In nucleotides, the CDR3 is TGTGCCAGCAGCTTAGCTTGGAGGGAAGTTGCTTCTCCTTACTATGGCTACACCTTC.

The gene calls are TRBV28 and TRBJ1-3; 7 bases agree with TRBD1. The CDR3 is 17 residues long. Germline CDR1 reads MDHEN; CDR2 reads SYDVKM. Trimming at V came to 3 bases and at J to 4 bases, leaving 12 bases not matched to a gene. CDR3 in DNA: TGTGCCAGCAGTTTCTTGAGTCGAGGGGGCGGCGGAAACACCATATATTTT. Protein sequence: CASSFLSRGGGGNTIYF.

The genes are TRBV7-2 and TRBJ2-2, with D perhaps matching TRBD1 (7 bases). Deletions cut 2 bases from V and 6 bases from J, with 16 bases between. The CDR3 length is 16 residues. In germline, CDR1 is SGHTA, CDR2 FQGNSA. CDR3 DNA sequence: TGTGCCAGCAGCTTATATTCCAGGGGGGCCGCCGGGGAGCTGTTTTTT. It yields the protein CASSLYSRGAAGELFF.

The rearrangement uses TRBV20-1 and TRBJ2-7; 7 nucleotides agree with TRBD2. The length of the CDR3 is 12 residues. V was pared by 3 bases and J by 6 bases, with 5 bases of the junction left unmatched. Germline CDR1 reads DFQATT; CDR2 reads SNEGSKA (reference sequence). CDR3 sequence: CSASRGGGEQYF. The CDR3 DNA sequence: TGCAGTGCTAGTCGCGGGGGAGGCGAGCAGTACTTC.

This clone was counted only a few times. The chain recombines TRBV10-3 with TRBJ2-3, with a tentative D call TRBD1 (6 bases). This CDR3 contains 18 residues. The V end was cut by 0 bases, the J end by 4 bases, with 20 bases between. CDR1 and CDR2 from the germline V gene are ENHRY and SYGVKD. In DNA, the CDR3 is TGTGCCATCAGTGAGTCACTTATCACAGGGTTTGTTGCAGATACGCAGTATTTT. It yields the protein CAISESLITGFVADTQYF.

The chain recombines TRBV27 with TRBJ2-7; weak D call: TRBD2 (5 bases). Trimming stripped 3 bases from V and 2 bases from J, with 11 bases between. Germline-derived CDR1 and CDR2 are MNHEY and SMNVEV (reference sequence). The CDR3 runs 14 residues. The CDR3 loop is CASSLVPGTYEQYF. DNA for the CDR3: TGTGCCAGCAGTTTGGTCCCGGGGACCTACGAGCAGTACTTC.

V gene TRBV7-9 combines with J gene TRBJ1-2; D remains ambiguous. The CDR3 totals 15 residues. V was clipped by 1 base and J by 3 bases, with 12 bases between them. The germline V gene encodes CDR1 SEHNR and CDR2 FQNEAQ (reference sequence). The CDR3, as DNA: TGTGCCAGCAGCTTAGGCCAAGGGAGGGACTATGGCTACACCTTC. The encoded protein is CASSLGQGRDYGYTF.

A few counts support this clone. The chain links TRBV11-2 to TRBJ1-6, with D possibly matching TRBD1 (5 bases). The CDR3 has 15 amino acids. The germline V gene has CDR1 SGHAT and CDR2 FQNNGV. Trimming took off 5 bases at V and 10 bases at J, with 18 bases between the two ends. CDR3 sequence reads: CASSLRDFKGSPLHF. Here the CDR3 DNA reads TGTGCCAGCAGCCTCCGGGACTTTAAAGGATCACCCCTCCACTTT.

CDR3 residues: CASSLGVRGETQYF. The CDR3 coding sequence is TGTGCCAGCAGCTTGGGGGTTCGAGGAGAGACCCAGTACTTC. V and J are TRBV5-8 and TRBJ2-5; D gene ambiguous. The germline V gene encodes CDR1 SGHTS and CDR2 YDEGEE. The CDR3 is 14 amino acids. Trimming took off 0 bases at V and 4 bases at J, with 10 bases between the two ends.

This clone was counted only a few times. V and J are TRBV2 and TRBJ2-7; D may be TRBD1 (6 bases). Germline V gene data show CDR1 as SNHLY and CDR2 as FYNNEI. The CDR3 sequence is 12 residues long. Trimming removed 7 bases at V and 2 bases at J, with 9 bases between. The CDR3 loop reads CASTRGTYEQYF. CDR3 sequence (DNA): TGTGCCAGCACCAGGGGAACCTACGAGCAGTACTTC.

V gene TRBV19 combines with J gene TRBJ1-6; TRBD1 matches at 8 bases. CDR3 length: 13 amino acids. V was clipped by 3 bases and J by 8 bases; unmatched bases: 0. Germline-derived CDR1 and CDR2 are LNHDA and SQIVND (reference sequence). CDR3 bases: TGTGCCAGTAGTATCAGGGGGCATTCACCCCTCCACTTT. Its protein product is CASSIRGHSPLHF.

V and J are TRBV6-5 and TRBJ2-7; TRBD2 agrees at 8 bases. Unmatched junction bases numbered 8, after V lost 6 bases and J lost 7 bases. Germline loops: CDR1 MNHEY, CDR2 SVGAGI. The CDR3 totals 13 residues. The CDR3 sequence: CASSRGLAGEQYF. In nucleotides, the CDR3 is TGTGCCAGCAGCCGGGGGTTAGCGGGGGAGCAGTACTTC.

This clone was seen only once. The rearrangement joins TRBV9 to TRBJ2-7, with D maybe TRBD1 (6 bases). Germline-derived CDR1 and CDR2 are SGDLS and YYNGEE. V lost 0 bases, J lost 5 bases, and 15 bases lay in between. This CDR3 is 15 amino acids long. CDR3 protein: CASSVDPQGNDEQYF. The CDR3, as DNA: TGTGCCAGCAGCGTAGATCCTCAGGGGAACGACGAGCAGTACTTC.

This clone was found once. This chain uses TRBV5-1 with TRBJ2-2; D is possibly TRBD2 (6 bases). Germline values: CDR1 SGHRS, CDR2 YFSETQ. This CDR3 has 13 residues. The V end was cut by 5 bases, the J end by 6 bases, with 11 bases between. CDR3 in amino acids: CASSWRVAGELFF. CDR3 coding DNA: TGCGCCAGCAGTTGGAGGGTGGCCGGGGAGCTGTTTTTT.

The V and J genes are TRBV7-2 and TRBJ2-3; TRBD2 aligns across 8 bases. Germline CDR1 reads SGHTA; CDR2 reads FQGNSA. V lost 1 base, J lost 6 bases, and 6 bases stayed unmatched. This CDR3 is built from 15 residues. The CDR3 region is CASSLVGAGVDTQYF. The CDR3 nucleotides read TGTGCCAGCAGCTTAGTCGGAGCGGGAGTGGATACGCAGTATTTT.

The sample holds one count of this clone. Here the CDR3 reads CASSVMTSGVGEQYF. The CDR3, as DNA: TGTGCCAGCAGCGTCATGACTAGCGGGGTGGGGGAGCAGTACTTC. This rearrangement joins TRBV11-1 to TRBJ2-7, with 11 bases fitting TRBD2. Trimming took 5 bases from V and 7 from J; bases not matched to a gene: 10. The CDR3 totals 15 residues. CDR1 SGHAT and CDR2 FQDESV come from the germline V gene (reference sequence). Based on the CDR3 plus reference TRBV11-1 and TRBJ2-7, the full variable domain is EAEVAQSPRYKITEKSQAVAFWCDPISGHATLYWYRQILGQGPELLVQFQDESVVDDSQLPKDRFSAERLKGVDSTLKIQPAELGDSAMYLCASSVMTSGVGEQYFGPGTRLTVT.

This chain connects TRBV5-1 to TRBJ2-1, with 7 positions matching TRBD1. The germline V gene has CDR1 SGHRS and CDR2 YFSETQ. Losses at the gene ends were 1 base for V and 4 bases for J; bases not matched to a gene: 11. The CDR3 runs to 17 residues. In DNA form, the CDR3 reads TGCGCCAGCAGCTTGACCCAGGGACAGCCAGGATACAATGAGCAGTTCTTC. This codes for CASSLTQGQPGYNEQFF. Complete variable domain (other parts from reference TRBV5-1 and TRBJ2-1): KAGVTQTPRYLIKTRGQQVTLSCSPISGHRSVSWYQQTPGQGLQFLFEYFSETQRNKGNFPGRFSGRQFSNSRSEMNVSTLELGDSALYLCASSLTQGQPGYNEQFFGPGTRLTVL.

This chain joins TRBV19 and TRBJ1-1; D might be TRBD1 (6 bases). Trimming shortened V by 2 bases and J by 4 bases, and 11 bases separated the two germline ends. Germline V CDR1 and CDR2: LNHDA, SQIVND (reference sequence). This CDR3 is 14 amino acids long. The chain's CDR3 is CASSIWQGSTEAFF. CDR3 DNA: TGTGCCAGTAGTATATGGCAGGGGAGCACTGAAGCTTTCTTT.